A single sample is the source of the 13 T cell receptor beta chains below, sequenced in a study of T cell responses to AZD1222 COVID-19 vaccine. The repertoire was sequenced with immunoSEQ multiplex PCR; TCRdb's copy has only in-frame clones and lacks some. The sample has about 42,000 clones, approximately 88% seen once. The source was peripheral blood, collected 28 days after the second AZD1222 dose. The receptors originated from an adult who received the AZD1222 COVID-19 vaccine.

This clone is a singleton in its sample. This sequence joins TRBV28 and TRBJ1-6, with D tentatively TRBD1 (6 bases). V lost 8 bases to trimming and J lost 5 bases, with 10 bases between them. The CDR3 runs 13 residues. Germline V gene lookup returns CDR1 MDHEN and CDR2 SYDVKM. Written as DNA, the CDR3 is TGTGCCAGCGGACAGTTAGATAATTCACCCCTCCACTTT. Its translation is CASGQLDNSPLHF.

This clone was detected only a few times. This chain joins TRBV7-8 and TRBJ1-4; a weak D match, TRBD1 (6 bases). The CDR3 totals 15 residues. V dropped 1 base and J dropped 13 bases, with 19 bases sitting between them. Germline values: CDR1 SGHVS, CDR2 FQNEAQ. CDR3 coding DNA: TGTGCCAGCAGCTTAGAGGATTCCTGGACAGCGCGACTGTTTTTT. This encodes CASSLEDSWTARLFF.

This clone was counted between two and nine times. V gene TRBV24-1 combines with J gene TRBJ2-1; the D gene is possibly TRBD2 (5 bases). There are 14 residues in the CDR3. Germline CDR1 and CDR2: KGHDR and SFDVKD. The ends were cut back, 3 bases at V and 6 bases at J, with 11 bases in the middle. CDR3 sequence reads: CATSDLGGTNEQFF. Written as DNA, the CDR3 is TGTGCCACCAGTGATCTCGGAGGTACCAATGAGCAGTTCTTC.

The V gene is TRBV28, the J gene TRBJ2-7, with 12 positions matching TRBD2. Looked up from germline, CDR1 is MDHEN and CDR2 is SYDVKM. V lost 7 bases, J lost 6 bases, and 7 bases stayed unmatched. CDR3 length equals 14 residues. CDR3 sequence reads: CASNLAGGSFEQYF. CDR3 coding DNA: TGTGCCAGCAACCTAGCGGGGGGGTCTTTCGAGCAGTACTTC. The whole variable domain, remainder taken from reference TRBV28 and TRBJ2-7, is DVKVTQSSRYLVKRTGEKVFLECVQDMDHENMFWYRQDPGLGLRLIYFSYDVKMKEKGDIPEGYSVSREKKERFSLILESASTNQTSMYLCASNLAGGSFEQYFGPGTRLTVT.

CDR3 in DNA: TGTGCCAGCAGCTTCCCGAACCGGGCGGTTAATGAAAAACTGTTTTTT. Amino acids: CASSFPNRAVNEKLFF. The genes are TRBV7-9 and TRBJ1-4; D not resolved. The germline V gene encodes CDR1 SEHNR and CDR2 FQNEAQ (reference sequence). The CDR3 is 16 amino acids. With 3 bases removed from V and 4 bases from J, the gap between germline ends came to 15 bases.

The gene calls are TRBV6-5 and TRBJ1-4, with 7 bases matching TRBD1. The CDR3 is 15 amino acids. Germline V CDR1 and CDR2: MNHEY, SVGAGI. The J segment lost 8 bases and the V segment lost 5 bases, leaving 11 bases of the junction unmatched. CDR3 nucleotides: TGTGCCAGCAGTCTACGGGACAGCCCGTGGGAAAAACTGTTTTTT. It codes for CASSLRDSPWEKLFF.

The V gene is TRBV18, the J gene TRBJ2-2; TRBD2 is a possible D gene (6 bases). CDR1 and CDR2 (germline): KGHSH, LQKENI. This CDR3 has 14 amino acids. V was shortened by 1 base and J by 7 bases, with 10 bases between the two germline ends. The CDR3 spells CASSPRDWRGELFF. For the CDR3, the DNA is TGTGCCAGCTCACCACGGGACTGGCGCGGGGAGCTGTTTTTT.

This clone has just a few counts. V gene TRBV5-1 combines with J gene TRBJ1-2, with 7 bases fitting TRBD1. Looked up from germline, CDR1 is SGHRS and CDR2 is YFSETQ. After removal of 4 bases from V and 4 bases from J, the junction contained 4 bases not matched to a gene. The CDR3 length is 13 residues. CDR3 in amino acids: CASSLRDSYGYTF. The DNA of the CDR3 is TGCGCCAGCAGCCTCCGGGACAGCTATGGCTACACCTTC.

The chain employs TRBV18 and TRBJ2-2; D remains ambiguous. The CDR3 length is 17 residues. V was clipped by 6 bases and J by 1 base, with 18 bases between them. Germline-derived CDR1 and CDR2 are KGHSH and LQKENI. The CDR3 here is CASSRKGSFGNTGELFF. The CDR3 region has the DNA TGTGCCAGCTCTCGAAAGGGCAGTTTCGGGAACACCGGGGAGCTGTTTTTT. Using reference TRBV18 and TRBJ2-2 for the parts outside the CDR3, the full variable domain is NAGVMQNPRHLVRRRGQEARLRCSPMKGHSHVYWYRQLPEEGLKFMVYLQKENIIDESGMPKERFSAEFPKEGPSILRIQQVVRGDSAAYFCASSRKGSFGNTGELFFGEGSRLTVL.

This clone was observed a single time. The V call is TRBV3-1 (or the pseudogene TRBV3-2), the J call TRBJ1-5; D uncertain. Trimming shortened V by 5 bases and J by 0 bases, and 5 bases separated the two germline ends. This CDR3 spans 13 amino acids. Germline V gene data show CDR1 as LGHDT and CDR2 as YNNKEL (reference sequence). In nucleotides, the CDR3 is TGTGCCAGCAGCTGGAATAGCAATCAGCCCCAGCATTTT. As protein: CASSWNSNQPQHF.

This chain connects TRBV3-1 (or the pseudogene TRBV3-2) to TRBJ2-3; D might be TRBD1 or TRBD2, each matching 5 bases. Per the germline V gene, CDR1 is LGHDT and CDR2 is YNNKEL (reference sequence). V was cut by 6 bases and J by 6 bases, with 10 bases left in between. There are 12 residues in the CDR3. The CDR3 DNA is TGTGCCAGCAGGGGGGAGCTGGATACGCAGTATTTT. It is translated as CASRGELDTQYF.

The V call is TRBV12-3 or TRBV12-4, the J call TRBJ1-5; D gene ambiguous. Trimming took 10 bases from V and 0 from J, leaving 10 bases between them. This CDR3 has 13 residues. The CDR3 loop reads CATAEGSNQPQHF. DNA for the CDR3: TGTGCCACCGCAGAGGGTAGCAATCAGCCCCAGCATTTT.

The chain combines TRBV7-2 with TRBJ1-5; no firm D call. The CDR3 spans 15 residues. The germline gives CDR1 SGHTA, CDR2 FQGNSA. Deletions cut 1 base from V and 1 base from J, with 8 bases between. CDR3 in DNA: TGTGCCAGCAGCTTAGAAATACGGAGCAATCAGCCCCAGCATTTT. Protein sequence: CASSLEIRSNQPQHF.